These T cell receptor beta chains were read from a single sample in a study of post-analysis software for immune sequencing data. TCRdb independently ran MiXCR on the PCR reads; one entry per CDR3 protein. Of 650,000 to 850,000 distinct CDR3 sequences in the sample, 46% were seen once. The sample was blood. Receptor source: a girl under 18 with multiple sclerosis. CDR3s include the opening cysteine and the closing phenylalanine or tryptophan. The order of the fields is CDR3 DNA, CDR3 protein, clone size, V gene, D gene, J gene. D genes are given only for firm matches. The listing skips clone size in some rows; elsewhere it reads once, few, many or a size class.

TGTGCCAGCAGCCACTCGGGAGCGAGGATTGAGGAGCAGTTCTTC | CASSHSGARIEEQFF | - | TRBV6-6 | - | TRBJ2-1
TGTGCCAGCAGTTTAGTTCAGGGAGGGCGAGAGACCCAGTACTTC | CASSLVQGGRETQYF | once | TRBV12-3/TRBV12-4 | TRBD2 | TRBJ2-5
TGTGCCAGCCAGGCCAACTTAGCAGATACGCAGTATTTT | CASQANLADTQYF | - | TRBV14 | - | TRBJ2-3
TGTGCCAGCAGCGGGAATGGGACTAGCGGGAGGTATGAGCAGTTCTTC | CASSGNGTSGRYEQFF | - | TRBV9 | TRBD2 | TRBJ2-1
TGTGCCTGGAGTGTTTTTGGGAGCGAGCAGTACTTC | CAWSVFGSEQYF | few | TRBV30 | - | TRBJ2-7
TGCAGCGTTGAGTCCCAGCCTAGGGCTTTCTTT | CSVESQPRAFF | few | TRBV29-1 | - | TRBJ1-1
TGTGCCAGCAGCTTAGGGAACTCCCGGAGCTATGGCTACACCTTC | CASSLGNSRSYGYTF | - | TRBV7-2 | - | TRBJ1-2
TGTGCCAGCAGTCCCGGTCGGGGCACTGAAGCTTTCTTT | CASSPGRGTEAFF | few | TRBV3-1 | - | TRBJ1-1
TGTGCCAGCAGCTTAAGGGGGACCCTACCCCATGAGCAGTTCTTC | CASSLRGTLPHEQFF | - | TRBV7-9 | - | TRBJ2-1
TGTGCCAGCAGACGGACAGGGGAGGCTGAAGCTTTCTTT | CASRRTGEAEAFF | - | TRBV6-5 | TRBD1 | TRBJ1-1
TGTGCCAGCAGCCCCACCGGGACAGGGACCTATGGCTACACCTTC | CASSPTGTGTYGYTF | - | TRBV7-9 | TRBD1 | TRBJ1-2
TGTGCCAGCAGCCAAGGGGCCCTGACAGAGACCTACACAGATACGCAGTATTTT | CASSQGALTETYTDTQYF | - | TRBV3-1 | - | TRBJ2-3
TGCAGCGTCCTACCGACAGGGGGATCCTACGAGCAGTACTTC | CSVLPTGGSYEQYF | - | TRBV29-1 | TRBD1 | TRBJ2-7
TGTGCCAGCAGTTCGGGAACCAGAAGCAATCAGCCCCAGCATTTT | CASSSGTRSNQPQHF | few | TRBV27 | - | TRBJ1-5
TGCGCCAGCAGCTGGACTAGCGGGAGCTACGAGCAGTACTTC | CASSWTSGSYEQYF | many | TRBV5-5 | TRBD2 | TRBJ2-7
TGCGCCAGCAGCGGAGGACTAGCGGGACTTCCTGATACGCAGTATTTT | CASSGGLAGLPDTQYF | - | TRBV4-3 | TRBD2 | TRBJ2-3
TGTGCCACCAGCGGACTAGCGGGAGGACCAGATACGCAGTATTTT | CATSGLAGGPDTQYF | - | TRBV15 | TRBD2 | TRBJ2-3
TGTGCCAGCAGCTTAGAAACTATAGAAGCTTTCTTT | CASSLETIEAFF | - | TRBV7-2 | - | TRBJ1-1
TGCGCCAGCAGCCAAGAGGAGGGGGATGAGCAGTTCTTC | CASSQEEGDEQFF | - | TRBV4-1 | - | TRBJ2-1
TGTGCCAGCAGTCGAATTACTGGGATGGGCGGGAAGGGCGCAGATACGCAGTATTTT | CASSRITGMGGKGADTQYF | few | TRBV12-3/TRBV12-4 | - | TRBJ2-3
TGTGCCAGCAGCTTTCTCCGGGGGTACACAGATACGCAGTATTTT | CASSFLRGYTDTQYF | few | TRBV5-5 | - | TRBJ2-3
TGTGCCAGCAGCCAAAGCCCGGTAGCGGGAGGGCCTGATGAGCAGTTCTTC | CASSQSPVAGGPDEQFF | - | TRBV3-1 | TRBD2 | TRBJ2-1
TGCAGCGTTGCGGGACCAAGCTCCTACGAGCAGTACTTC | CSVAGPSSYEQYF | - | TRBV29-1 | - | TRBJ2-7
TGCAGCGTTGCAAGGGGACAGGGTCTAAACAATGAGCAGTTCTTC | CSVARGQGLNNEQFF | few | TRBV29-1 | TRBD1 | TRBJ2-1
TGTGCCGGCAGCTCCCCAGGACTGGAGCAGTTCTTC | CAGSSPGLEQFF | - | TRBV6-5 | - | TRBJ2-1
TGCGCCAGCAGCTTGGGCTCGGGAGGGCCAAACAATGAGCAGTTCTTC | CASSLGSGGPNNEQFF | few | TRBV5-1 | TRBD2 | TRBJ2-1
TGTGCCAGCGCGCCCACAGCGGGAGTTTTCAATGAGCAGTTCTTC | CASAPTAGVFNEQFF | few | TRBV7-3 | TRBD2 | TRBJ2-1
TGTGCCAGCAGCCAAGATGTAAGGTATGAGCAGTTCTTC | CASSQDVRYEQFF | - | TRBV3-1 | - | TRBJ2-1
TGTGCCAGCAGTTGGGGGACAGGGGATCAGCCCCAGCATTTT | CASSWGTGDQPQHF | few | TRBV6-5 | TRBD1 | TRBJ1-5
TGCGCCAGCAGCTTCGGGGACAGCCCACAAAATTCACCCCTCCACTTT | CASSFGDSPQNSPLHF | - | TRBV5-1 | TRBD1 | TRBJ1-6
TGTGCCAGCAGTCACTCTAGCTTATCTGGATCTTACGAGCAGTACTTC | CASSHSSLSGSYEQYF | - | TRBV12-3/TRBV12-4 | - | TRBJ2-7